This entry lists 27 T cell receptor beta chains sequenced from one sample in a study of cytomegalovirus exposure and HLA in healthy donors. The primer mix had 60 Vbeta and 13 Jbeta primers. The data were produced by immunoSEQ multiplex PCR, yet TCRdb's version contains in-frame clones alone and is incomplete. This table holds 85,000 to 120,000 clones, around 80% found once. What was sequenced was PBMCs. All receptors derive from a man aged 35-49 years in good health and CMV-seronegative.

This chain links TRBV6-1 with TRBJ2-5; TRBD1 matches at 9 bases. The junction had 4 bases not matched to a gene; V was cut back by 1 base and J by 4 bases. This CDR3 is built from 15 residues. CDR1 and CDR2 (germline): MNHNS, SASEGT. The CDR3 is CASSEGQGVVETQYF. As DNA, the CDR3 is TGTGCCAGCAGTGAAGGACAGGGGGTAGTAGAGACCCAGTACTTC.

The CDR3: CASSEAPPVFNQPQHF. The CDR3 region has the DNA TGTGCCAGCAGTGAAGCCCCCCCGGTTTTCAATCAGCCCCAGCATTTT. The genes are TRBV2 and TRBJ1-5; D call uncertain. V dropped 0 bases and J dropped 3 bases, with 12 bases sitting between them. This CDR3 contains 16 residues. Germline V gene data show CDR1 as SNHLY and CDR2 as FYNNEI.

The DNA of the CDR3 is TGTGCCAGCAGCTTAGATCGGGGTTTGACTATTGGCGGCACCTTC. This codes for CASSLDRGLTIGGTF. The chain recombines TRBV7-2 with TRBJ1-2; D gene uncertain. The germline CDR1 and CDR2 sequences are SGHTA and FQGNSA. The CDR3 contains 15 residues. V was pared by 1 base and J by 13 bases, with 22 bases between.

The J gene is TRBJ2-3, the V gene TRBV29-1; perhaps TRBD2 as D (5 bases). Germline V lookup: CDR1 SQVTM, CDR2 ANQGSEA. Trimming left V 4 bases short and J 3 bases short, with 14 bases between. There are 14 residues in the CDR3. The CDR3 sequence is CSVAGKRGTDTQYF. In DNA, the CDR3 is TGCAGCGTTGCCGGCAAACGCGGGACAGATACGCAGTATTTT.

The chain links TRBV19 to TRBJ1-5; D is undetermined. Germline V gene sequence: CDR1 LNHDA, CDR2 SQIVND (reference sequence). V lost 10 bases, J lost 6 bases, and 19 bases lay in between. CDR3 length: 14 amino acids. CDR3 protein: CAILQRGSGQPQHF. For the CDR3, the DNA is TGTGCCATCTTGCAACGAGGGTCGGGTCAGCCCCAGCATTTT.

The chain employs TRBV7-9 and TRBJ2-7; TRBD2 is a possible D gene (5 bases). Germline CDR1 is SEHNR and CDR2 is FQNEAQ (reference sequence). CDR3 length equals 13 residues. Trimming pared 6 bases from V and 3 bases from J, leaving 12 bases between. The CDR3 DNA reads TGTGCCAGCAGTCCGGTACGGGGCTACGAGCAGTACTTC. Protein: CASSPVRGYEQYF.

This chain connects TRBV29-1 to TRBJ1-1; tentatively, D is TRBD1 (5 bases). Germline loops: CDR1 SQVTM, CDR2 ANQGSEA. The CDR3 has 13 amino acids. Trimming pared 5 bases from V and 0 bases from J, leaving 10 bases between. CDR3 sequence (DNA): TGCAGCGTTAGGGGCCAGCTGAACACTGAAGCTTTCTTT. It encodes CSVRGQLNTEAFF.

The gene calls are TRBV28 and TRBJ1-5; D is undetermined. The V end was cut by 4 bases, the J end by 4 bases, with 11 bases between. There are 14 residues in the CDR3. The germline CDR1 and CDR2 sequences are MDHEN and SYDVKM. CDR3 residues: CASSSRGGNQPQHF. CDR3 nucleotide sequence: TGTGCCAGCAGTTCCCGGGGTGGGAATCAGCCCCAGCATTTT.

The V and J genes are TRBV7-9 and TRBJ2-1; 7 nucleotides align to TRBD2. The trim removed 1 base at V and 8 bases at J, leaving 5 bases unmatched. Germline CDR1 SEHNR, CDR2 FQNEAQ (reference sequence). The CDR3 contains 14 residues. CDR3 sequence reads: CASSLEAGYHEQFF. The CDR3 DNA sequence: TGTGCCAGCAGCTTAGAAGCGGGGTACCATGAGCAGTTCTTC. Full variable domain (outside the CDR3, taken from reference TRBV7-9 and TRBJ2-1): DTGVSQNPRHKITKRGQNVTFRCDPISEHNRLYWYRQTLGQGPEFLTYFQNEAQLEKSRLLSDRFSAERPKGSFSTLEIQRTEQGDSAMYLCASSLEAGYHEQFFGPGTRLTVL.

The CDR3 DNA sequence: TGTGCCAGCAGCTGGGGACAGGGACCCTACGAGCAGTACTTC. Amino acids: CASSWGQGPYEQYF. This chain connects TRBV5-4 to TRBJ2-7; TRBD1 matches at 9 bases. The CDR3 is 14 residues long. V trimming: 3 bases; J trimming: 2 bases; junction bases outside the gene matches: 3. The germline gives CDR1 SGHNT, CDR2 YYREEE (reference sequence).

The chain combines TRBV9 with TRBJ2-5; the match to TRBD2 covers 8 bases. With V trimmed by 2 bases and J by 2 bases, 2 bases remained unmatched. The CDR3 extends over 14 amino acids. Germline CDR1 SGDLS, CDR2 YYNGEE. CDR3 protein: CASSVSGNQETQYF. The DNA of the CDR3 is TGTGCCAGCAGCGTTAGCGGGAATCAAGAGACCCAGTACTTC.

The chain couples TRBV5-1 to TRBJ2-3, with TRBD1 identical over 9 bases. The CDR3 is 17 amino acids. Germline CDR1 is SGHRS and CDR2 is YFSETQ. V was clipped by 2 bases and J by 4 bases; unmatched bases: 11. The CDR3 nucleotides read TGCGCCAGCAGCTTTTCAGGACAGGGGAGGATTGCAGATACGCAGTATTTT. Protein: CASSFSGQGRIADTQYF.

This chain joins TRBV7-2 and TRBJ1-2; D uncertain. Germline CDR1 reads SGHTA; CDR2 reads FQGNSA. Trimming removed 5 bases from V and 4 bases from J, with 14 bases in between. The CDR3 is 14 residues long. CDR3 bases: TGTGCCAGCAGCGACAATGTTATGGGCTATGGCTACACCTTC. This encodes CASSDNVMGYGYTF. Full variable domain (rest looked up from reference TRBV7-2 and TRBJ1-2): GAGVSQSPSNKVTEKGKDVELRCDPISGHTALYWYRQSLGQGLEFLIYFQGNSAPDKSGLPSDRFSAERTGGSVSTLTIQRTQQEDSAVYLCASSDNVMGYGYTFGSGTRLTVV.

The chain links TRBV7-9 to TRBJ1-1; 7 bases line up with TRBD1. J was trimmed by 1 base and V by 6 bases; bases with no gene match: 14. CDR1 is SEHNR and CDR2 is FQNEAQ in the germline V gene (reference sequence). The CDR3 sequence is 17 residues long. CDR3 protein: CASRTWTDRVRNTEAFF. CDR3 coding DNA: TGTGCCAGCAGAACCTGGACTGACAGGGTTAGGAACACTGAAGCTTTCTTT.

This clone was seen a handful of times. This chain connects TRBV29-1 to TRBJ2-2; D call uncertain. The CDR3 is made up of 13 amino acids. Per the germline V gene, CDR1 is SQVTM and CDR2 is ANQGSEA. Between the trimmed V and J ends, which lost 7 bases and 1 base, there was a span of 10 bases. CDR3 in amino acids: CSATTRNTGELFF. The CDR3 DNA is TGCAGCGCTACGACAAGGAACACCGGGGAGCTGTTTTTT.

The V and J genes are TRBV7-7 and TRBJ2-1; TRBD1 aligns across 9 bases. The junction had 7 bases not matched to a gene; V was cut back by 1 base and J by 9 bases. Germline-derived CDR1 and CDR2 are SSHAT and FNYEAQ (reference sequence). There are 15 residues in the CDR3. CDR3 in DNA: TGTGCCAGCAGCTTAGGGACAGGGGATATCGGTGAGCAGTTCTTC. This codes for CASSLGTGDIGEQFF. Full variable domain (outside the CDR3, taken from reference TRBV7-7 and TRBJ2-1): GAGVSQSPRYKVTKRGQDVTLRCDPISSHATLYWYQQALGQGPEFLTYFNYEAQPDKSGLPSDRFSAERPEGSISTLTIQRTEQRDSAMYRCASSLGTGDIGEQFFGPGTRLTVL.

The chain carries TRBV6-5 and TRBJ2-5, with 8 positions matching TRBD1. Germline CDR1 and CDR2: MNHEY and SVGAGI. The CDR3 is made up of 13 amino acids. V lost 6 bases and J lost 4; bases outside the gene matches: 4. CDR3 DNA: TGTGCCAGCAGGCAGACAGGGGTAGAGACCCAGTACTTC. Its translation: CASRQTGVETQYF.

CDR3 amino acids: CASSKTASGGSYNEQFF. In DNA, the CDR3 is TGTGCCAGCAGCAAAACGGCTAGCGGGGGCTCCTACAATGAGCAGTTCTTC. This rearrangement joins TRBV21-1 to TRBJ2-1; TRBD2 is taken as the D call from the table, unchecked against the DNA. TRBV21-1 is reported as a pseudogene. The CDR3 totals 17 residues.

V gene TRBV29-1 combines with J gene TRBJ2-7; 7 bases fit TRBD1. The length of the CDR3 is 11 residues. V shed 4 bases and J 5 bases; nucleotides not matched to a gene: 2. CDR1 and CDR2 (germline): SQVTM, ANQGSEA. CDR3 in DNA: TGCAGCGTTGGTACAGGGGACGAGCAGTACTTC. Amino acids: CSVGTGDEQYF.

The V call is TRBV7-9, the J call TRBJ1-1, with TRBD1 as a possible D gene (6 bases). This CDR3 spans 14 amino acids. Trimming removed 5 bases at V and 5 bases at J, with 15 bases between. The germline CDR1 and CDR2 sequences are SEHNR and FQNEAQ (reference sequence). The CDR3: CASSRLGQRTEAFF. CDR3 DNA sequence: TGTGCCAGCAGCCGATTGGGACAAAGGACTGAAGCTTTCTTT.

A note on this clone: Mismatch with germline at one junction end may stem from a read error. The chain has TRBV6-5 and TRBJ2-4; D might be TRBD1 (5 bases). Per germline, CDR1 MNHEY and CDR2 SVGAGI. This CDR3 is 14 amino acids long. The CDR3 DNA follows: TGTGCCGGCAGCCCCGAGCAGGGATGGAACATTCAGTACTTC. Its protein is CAGSPEQGWNIQYF.

This chain uses TRBV5-1 with TRBJ1-6; weak D call: TRBD1 (6 bases). Germline V gene data show CDR1 as SGHRS and CDR2 as YFSETQ. This CDR3 contains 14 residues. Trimming cost V 4 bases and J 4 bases, with 9 bases left between them. The CDR3 bases are TGCGCCAGCAGCCTCGGACAGTATAATTCACCCCTCCACTTT. Residues: CASSLGQYNSPLHF.

This clone came up a few times. J is TRBJ1-2 and V is TRBV6-4, with D tentatively TRBD1 (5 bases). This CDR3 has 16 amino acids. The V end was cut by 6 bases, the J end by 8 bases, with 25 bases between. CDR1 MRHNA and CDR2 SNTAGT come from the germline V gene. The CDR3 DNA follows: TGTGCCAGCAGCCCTAGGGAGGGGTCTGCGGGCTGGGGCTACACCTTC. It is translated as CASSPREGSAGWGYTF.

V and J are TRBV25-1 and TRBJ1-1; 10 bases map to TRBD1. The CDR3 sequence is 14 residues long. Unmatched junction bases numbered 2, after V lost 4 bases and J lost 3 bases. Per the germline V gene, CDR1 is MGHDK and CDR2 is SYGVNS. The DNA of the CDR3 is TGTGCCAGCAGTGGGACAGGGGGTTACACTGAAGCTTTCTTT. Translation: CASSGTGGYTEAFF.

The chain has TRBV18 and TRBJ1-5; 8 nucleotides agree with TRBD1. The CDR3 length is 16 residues. Trimming removed 0 bases from V and 7 bases from J; junction bases left unmatched: 8. Germline V gene lookup returns CDR1 KGHSH and CDR2 LQKENI. The CDR3 is CASSPPSARGQQPQHF. CDR3 sequence (DNA): TGTGCCAGCTCACCACCAAGTGCCAGGGGGCAACAGCCCCAGCATTTT.

The genes are TRBV5-1 and TRBJ2-7; D unclear. The germline gives CDR1 SGHRS, CDR2 YFSETQ. V lost 0 bases, J lost 7 bases, and 11 bases lay in between. This CDR3 is built from 13 residues. The CDR3 sequence is CASSLVPLREQYF. CDR3 nucleotide sequence: TGCGCCAGCAGCTTGGTTCCCCTGAGGGAGCAGTACTTC. Using reference TRBV5-1 and TRBJ2-7 for the parts outside the CDR3, the full variable domain is KAGVTQTPRYLIKTRGQQVTLSCSPISGHRSVSWYQQTPGQGLQFLFEYFSETQRNKGNFPGRFSGRQFSNSRSEMNVSTLELGDSALYLCASSLVPLREQYFGPGTRLTVT.

The CDR3 region has the DNA TGTGCCAGCAGTTACGGGCAGGGTGCTGGCTACGAGCAGTACTTC. The encoded protein is CASSYGQGAGYEQYF. V usage is TRBV6-5 and J usage is TRBJ2-7, with D tentatively TRBD1 (5 bases). The CDR3 is 15 residues long. CDR1 is MNHEY and CDR2 is SVGAGI in the germline V gene. The germline V and J ends were trimmed by 2 bases and 3 bases, with 14 bases remaining between them.